Here is one T cell receptor beta chain with its context. CDR3 length equals 16 residues. The germline gives CDR1 LNHDA, CDR2 SQIVND (reference sequence). The V segment lost 3 bases and the J segment 0 bases; nucleotides outside the gene matches: 7. These data are taken from a study of blood T cell repertoires in COVID-19. The assay was immunoSEQ multiplex PCR, and TCRdb's table has in-frame clones only and misses some. The sample carries under 450,000 clones, roughly four fifths recorded once. The source material was PBMCs or T cells enriched from blood (not recorded which). J is TRBJ1-2 and V is TRBV19, with 7 bases fitting TRBD1. This receptor was identified in a woman between 50 and 59 years old who had recovered from COVID-19. CDR3 nucleotide sequence: TGTGCCAGTAGTATGTGGACAGGAAGTTCTAACTATGGCTACACCTTC. The encoded protein is CASSMWTGSSNYGYTF.